This entry features one TCR beta chain sequence. The data belong to a study of blood T cell repertoires in COVID-19. Across the whole study: Donors in the United States, Italy and Spain gave samples during acute or convalescent COVID-19.

Losses at the gene ends were 7 bases for V and 5 bases for J; bases not matched to a gene: 13. Per the germline V gene, CDR1 is SQVTM and CDR2 is ANQGSEA. The CDR3 contains 14 residues. Here immunoSEQ multiplex PCR was the method, and the copy in TCRdb shows in-frame clones only, minus some. The table has over 100,000 clones, roughly 77% seen once. The V and J genes are TRBV29-1 and TRBJ2-7; 8 nucleotides align to TRBD1. This TCR derives from a man in his fifties or sixties with active or convalescent COVID-19. The sample comprised peripheral blood. The CDR3 nucleotides read TGCAGCGGACGGGGTGGACAGGGTATAAACGAGCAGTACTTC. This gives the protein CSGRGGQGINEQYF.